This TCR beta chain was recorded in a study of blood T cell repertoires in COVID-19. About the research overall: The United States, Italy and Spain were the sources of the acute and convalescent COVID-19 samples. From T cells, B-cell-depleted T cells, or PBMCs came the material, which was cDNA or gDNA.

The trim removed 4 bases at V and 0 bases at J, leaving 6 bases unmatched. Per the germline V gene, CDR1 is SGDLS and CDR2 is YYNGEE. The length of the CDR3 is 15 residues. In the original processing: Estimation of nucleated cell counts relied on the amplification of reference gene primers. Some clones are missing from TCRdb's copy, which holds only in-frame ones; the method was immunoSEQ multiplex PCR. V, J and clone size were drawn from that table, and D and trimming were deduced from the DNA. Seen here are 230,000 or so clones, around 83% observed once, and the top ten hold over 1.2%. In its sample, this clone was seen a few times.

The clonotype originates from a woman in her thirties or forties who had recovered from COVID-19. This chain joins TRBV9 and TRBJ1-2; 7 positions match TRBD1. Sequenced material: peripheral blood. The CDR3 is CASSLTGATNYGYTF. The CDR3 coding sequence is TGTGCCAGCAGCCTCACAGGGGCCACTAACTATGGCTACACCTTC.